This is a list of T cell receptor beta chains from one sample in a study of T cells in Graves' hyperthyroidism and ophthalmopathy. MiXCR was run by TCRdb on the multiplex PCR reads, yielding one entry per CDR3 protein. The sample lists approximately 600,000 distinct CDR3 sequences; around 20% were seen once. Input material: blood. These receptors all come from a man aged 25-45 years with Graves' ophthalmopathy. Each CDR3 is given with its conserved first and last residue. D genes are given only for firm matches. Expanded clones get a size class; other rows say once, few or many, or leave the size out.

CDR3nt | CDR3aa | j_gene | d_gene | v_gene | abundance
TGTGCCAGCAGTTTAACACAAGGCCCCTACGAGCAGTACTTC | CASSLTQGPYEQYF | TRBJ2-7 | - | TRBV12-3/TRBV12-4 | many
TGTGCCAGCTCACCACAGGACGCGGGGTACACCGGGGAGCTGTTTTTT | CASSPQDAGYTGELFF | TRBJ2-2 | - | TRBV18 | -
TGTGCCAATAAGCAGGGGTTGGACACCGGGGAGCTGTTTTTT | CANKQGLDTGELFF | TRBJ2-2 | - | TRBV12-3/TRBV12-4 | -
TGTGCCAGCAGTGATAGGGGGGGCCCCACCGGGGAGCTGTTTTTT | CASSDRGGPTGELFF | TRBJ2-2 | - | TRBV6-1 | few
TGTGCCAGCATTGGGGCGTGGAGAGAAAAACTGTTTTTT | CASIGAWREKLFF | TRBJ1-4 | - | TRBV2 | many
TGTGCCAGCAGCCAATCCGATATCATCAAGGAGTACAATGAAAAACTGTTTTTT | CASSQSDIIKEYNEKLFF | TRBJ1-4 | - | TRBV3-1 | few
TGCAGTGCGAACAATCGGTTCAGAGGGACAAGCTCCTACGAGCAGTACTTC | CSANNRFRGTSSYEQYF | TRBJ2-7 | - | TRBV20-1 | many
TGTGCCAGCAGCCAAGTCGAGACAGGGGGCGACGCTTTCTTT | CASSQVETGGDAFF | TRBJ1-1 | TRBD1 | TRBV3-1 | few
TGCGCCAGCAGCTTGATCGGGGGGCTCACAGATACGCAGTATTTT | CASSLIGGLTDTQYF | TRBJ2-3 | - | TRBV5-1 | -
TGTGCCGGCACCCTAGCGGGAGGGGGCGAGCAGTACTTC | CAGTLAGGGEQYF | TRBJ2-7 | TRBD2 | TRBV2 | few
TGTGCCAGCAGTGAAGACAGGGGGCGTACAGATACGCAGTATTTT | CASSEDRGRTDTQYF | TRBJ2-3 | TRBD1 | TRBV2 | many
TGCGCCAGCAGCTTGTTGGCAGGTTTATCCTCCTACAATGAGCAGTTCTTC | CASSLLAGLSSYNEQFF | TRBJ2-1 | - | TRBV5-1 | once
TGTGCCAGCAGCTCAGGGTATCCAAGACAGAACACCGGGGAGCTGTTTTTT | CASSSGYPRQNTGELFF | TRBJ2-2 | - | TRBV7-9 | -
TGCGCCAGCAGCCCTCCCATGGGACCTCGAGAGACCCAGTACTTC | CASSPPMGPRETQYF | TRBJ2-5 | - | TRBV4-1 | -
TGTGCCAGCAGCTCGGGGACAGGTCTGGTCACAGATACGCAGTATTTT | CASSSGTGLVTDTQYF | TRBJ2-3 | TRBD1 | TRBV3-1 | many
TGTGCCAGCAGTTTCGCGGGACAGAACAATCAGCCCCAGCATTTT | CASSFAGQNNQPQHF | TRBJ1-5 | TRBD1 | TRBV28 | many
TGTGCCAGCAGTTTATTGGTCACAGGGGAGCAGTACTTC | CASSLLVTGEQYF | TRBJ2-7 | - | TRBV27 | -
TGTGCCAGCTCACGAACAGGGGCGGGGAACACTGAAGCTTTCTTT | CASSRTGAGNTEAFF | TRBJ1-1 | TRBD1 | TRBV18 | many
TGTGCCAGCAGTGAAGAGGACTACAATGAGCAGTTCTTC | CASSEEDYNEQFF | TRBJ2-1 | - | TRBV6-1 | few
TGTGCCAGCAGCCCAAGCCGGGACAGTGATAATAGCAATCAGCCCCAGCATTTT | CASSPSRDSDNSNQPQHF | TRBJ1-5 | TRBD1 | TRBV7-2 | -
TGTGCCAGCAGTCTCGACAGGGTAACTCAGCCCCAGCATTTT | CASSLDRVTQPQHF | TRBJ1-5 | TRBD1 | TRBV28 | -
TGCGCCAGCAGCCAAGAAGTAGTACCTGGGGGCACCGGGGAGCTGTTTTTT | CASSQEVVPGGTGELFF | TRBJ2-2 | - | TRBV4-1 | -
TGTGCCAGTCACACGGAGAGGAACACTGAAGCTTTCTTT | CASHTERNTEAFF | TRBJ1-1 | - | TRBV2 | many
TGTGCCAGCAGCCTTTTTTCCTCACCCTCGAAGAAGTACTTC | CASSLFSSPSKKYF | TRBJ2-7 | - | TRBV3-1 | -
TGTGCCAGTAGTGGACAGTTTTACGAGACCCAGTACTTC | CASSGQFYETQYF | TRBJ2-5 | - | TRBV19 | -
TGTGCCAGCTCCCCGACCCGGGACAGGGCCGTTTGGCCCCAGCATTTT | CASSPTRDRAVWPQHF | TRBJ1-5 | TRBD1 | TRBV18 | many
TGTGCCTGGGGGGGATGGGAGTACGAGCAGTACTTC | CAWGGWEYEQYF | TRBJ2-7 | - | TRBV30 | few
TGTGCCAGCAGCTTAGGTGCAGATACCTACGAGCAGTACTTC | CASSLGADTYEQYF | TRBJ2-7 | - | TRBV11-2 | -
TGTGCCAGCAATTGGGACCCCCTTTTCCTCACCTACGAGCAGTACTTC | CASNWDPLFLTYEQYF | TRBJ2-7 | - | TRBV6-2/TRBV6-3 | -
TGCGCCAGCAGCCAAGAAACCGGGACTAGCGGGAACTACGAGCAGTACTTC | CASSQETGTSGNYEQYF | TRBJ2-7 | TRBD2 | TRBV4-1 | -
TGTGCCAGTAAGGGCCAGAACACTGAAGCTTTCTTT | CASKGQNTEAFF | TRBJ1-1 | - | TRBV19 | few
TGCAGTCAACCGGGGGGGCCGTTATCGGAGACCCAGTACTTC | CSQPGGPLSETQYF | TRBJ2-5 | TRBD2 | TRBV20-1 | few
TGTGCCAGCAGTGAAGCGCGTTTGTTGGGGGCGCGCCCCTACGAGCAGTACTTC | CASSEARLLGARPYEQYF | TRBJ2-7 | - | TRBV6-1 | -
TGTGCCTCCTGTAGATGGTACAATGAGCAGTTCTTC | CASCRWYNEQFF | TRBJ2-1 | - | TRBV12-3/TRBV12-4 | -
TGCAGTGCTAGAGATTATGAGGAGCGGGAGGGCGCAGATACGCAGTATTTT | CSARDYEEREGADTQYF | TRBJ2-3 | TRBD2 | TRBV20-1 | few
TGTGCCTGGGAAAATGGACCGATCAACACTGAAGCTTTCTTT | CAWENGPINTEAFF | TRBJ1-1 | - | TRBV30 | many
TGTGCCAGCTCCCAAGGGGGGACCTACGAGCAGTACTTC | CASSQGGTYEQYF | TRBJ2-7 | - | TRBV12-3/TRBV12-4 | few
TGTGCCAGCAGCGCGCGGCTTAACAGGGCATTCCACTATGGCTACACCTTC | CASSARLNRAFHYGYTF | TRBJ1-2 | - | TRBV7-8 | many
TGTGCCAGCAGTAACCTGGACAGGAAAGGCGGGGAGCTGTTTTTT | CASSNLDRKGGELFF | TRBJ2-2 | TRBD1 | TRBV6-1 | few
TGTGCCAGCACCGTGGGACAAGAAGGCAGCACCATATATTTT | CASTVGQEGSTIYF | TRBJ1-3 | - | TRBV5-6 | few
TGCAGTGCTAGCTCTCCCACAGATACGCAGTATTTT | CSASSPTDTQYF | TRBJ2-3 | - | TRBV20-1 | many
TGTGCCACCAGACTAGCGGGAGCATCCTACGAGCAGTACTTC | CATRLAGASYEQYF | TRBJ2-7 | TRBD2 | TRBV6-1 | -
TGTGCCAGCAGCGTAGCAGCGGGAGAGGAAGAGACCCAGTACTTC | CASSVAAGEEETQYF | TRBJ2-5 | TRBD2 | TRBV9 | -
TGCGCCAGCAGCCAAACGTCCCCGCCCACTGAAGCTTTCTTT | CASSQTSPPTEAFF | TRBJ1-1 | - | TRBV4-1 | many
TGCAGTGCTAGAGATATGAGGACCCCGGATACGCAGTATTTT | CSARDMRTPDTQYF | TRBJ2-3 | - | TRBV20-1 | -
TGTGCCAGCAACTTAAGTCAGGGTGGCAAAAACATTCAGTACTTC | CASNLSQGGKNIQYF | TRBJ2-4 | - | TRBV2 | -
TGTGCCAGCAGCCAAGGCACCGGGACAGGGGTTAATTCACCCCTCCACTTT | CASSQGTGTGVNSPLHF | TRBJ1-6 | TRBD1 | TRBV3-1 | once
TGTGCCAGCAGTCCCCCCGGGACTTACAATGAGCAGTTCTTC | CASSPPGTYNEQFF | TRBJ2-1 | - | TRBV6-1 | many
TGTGCCAGCAGTGAAGGTGCAGGGATTCCTTTCTACGAGCAGTACTTC | CASSEGAGIPFYEQYF | TRBJ2-7 | - | TRBV6-1 | -
TGCAGTGCTAGAGTACCCGGGGGCCTAAATCAGCCCCAGCATTTT | CSARVPGGLNQPQHF | TRBJ1-5 | - | TRBV20-1 | few
TGTGCCACCCGACTAGCGGGAGGGGATACGCAGTATTTT | CATRLAGGDTQYF | TRBJ2-3 | TRBD2 | TRBV11-2 | -
TGCGCCAGCAGCCAGGGACAGGGCCACGAGCAGTACTTC | CASSQGQGHEQYF | TRBJ2-7 | TRBD1 | TRBV4-1 | few
TGTGCCAGCAGTGACTCGATTGAACAGCGGGGGGTCTACGAGCAGTACTTC | CASSDSIEQRGVYEQYF | TRBJ2-7 | TRBD2 | TRBV6-4 | few